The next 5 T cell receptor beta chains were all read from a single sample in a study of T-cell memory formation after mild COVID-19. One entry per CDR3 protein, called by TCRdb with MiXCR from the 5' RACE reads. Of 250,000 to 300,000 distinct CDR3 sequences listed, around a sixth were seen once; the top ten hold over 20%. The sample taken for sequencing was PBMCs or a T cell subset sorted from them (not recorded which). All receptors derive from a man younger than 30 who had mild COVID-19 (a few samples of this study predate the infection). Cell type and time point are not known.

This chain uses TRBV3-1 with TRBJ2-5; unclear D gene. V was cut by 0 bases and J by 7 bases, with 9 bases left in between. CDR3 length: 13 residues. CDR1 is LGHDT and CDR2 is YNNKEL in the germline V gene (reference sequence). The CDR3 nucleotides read TGTGCCAGCAGCCAAGATCGGAGAGCGACCCAGTACTTC. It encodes CASSQDRRATQYF.

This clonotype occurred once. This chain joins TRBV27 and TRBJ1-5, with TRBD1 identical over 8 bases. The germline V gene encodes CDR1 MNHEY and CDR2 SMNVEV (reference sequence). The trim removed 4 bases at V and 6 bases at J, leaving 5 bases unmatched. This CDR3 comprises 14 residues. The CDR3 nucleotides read TGTGCCAGCAGTTCCGACAGGGGATTTCAGCCCCAGCATTTT. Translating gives CASSSDRGFQPQHF.

The CDR3 bases are TGCAGTGCGGAGAGCACAGATACGCAGTATTTT. Translation: CSAESTDTQYF. The chain couples TRBV20-1 to TRBJ2-3; D remains ambiguous. V dropped 6 bases and J dropped 0 bases, with 4 bases sitting between them. The CDR3 is made up of 11 amino acids. Germline loops: CDR1 DFQATT, CDR2 SNEGSKA (reference sequence).

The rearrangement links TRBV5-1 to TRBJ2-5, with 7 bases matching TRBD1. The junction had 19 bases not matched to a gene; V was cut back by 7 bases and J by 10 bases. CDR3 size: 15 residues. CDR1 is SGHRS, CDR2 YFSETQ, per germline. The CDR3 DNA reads TGCGCCAGCGCGCCCGGTGTACAGGGGCCCCAGAGCCAGTACTTC. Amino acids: CASAPGVQGPQSQYF.

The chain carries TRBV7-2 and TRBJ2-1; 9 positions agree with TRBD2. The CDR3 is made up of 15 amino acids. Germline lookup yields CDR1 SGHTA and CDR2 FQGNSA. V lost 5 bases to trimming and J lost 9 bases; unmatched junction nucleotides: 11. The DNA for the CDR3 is TGTGCCAGCAGCCCCGGGCGGGGGGGCCGTGGTGAGCAGTTCTTC. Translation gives CASSPGRGGRGEQFF.